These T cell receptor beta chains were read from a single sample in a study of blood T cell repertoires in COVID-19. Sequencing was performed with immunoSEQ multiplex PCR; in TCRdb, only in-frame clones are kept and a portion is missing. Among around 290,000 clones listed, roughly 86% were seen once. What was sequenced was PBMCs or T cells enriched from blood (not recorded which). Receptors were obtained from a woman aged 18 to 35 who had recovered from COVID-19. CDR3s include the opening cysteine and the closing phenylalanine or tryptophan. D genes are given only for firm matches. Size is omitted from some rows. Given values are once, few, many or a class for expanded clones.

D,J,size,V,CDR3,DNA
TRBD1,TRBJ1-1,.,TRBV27,CASSPGQLNTEAFF,TGTGCCAGCAGTCCGGGACAGCTGAACACTGAAGCTTTCTTT
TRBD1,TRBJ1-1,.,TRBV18,CASSPYDSTGGHTEAFF,TGTGCCAGCTCACCTTATGATTCAACAGGGGGACACACTGAAGCTTTCTTT
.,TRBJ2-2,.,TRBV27,CASSSKLAPGELFF,TGTGCCAGCAGTTCCAAACTAGCCCCCGGGGAGCTGTTTTTT
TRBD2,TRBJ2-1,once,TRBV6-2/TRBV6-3,CASSYSRRTTMTSGRNNEQFF,TGTGCCAGCAGTTATTCTCGACGGACGACGATGACTAGCGGGAGGAACAATGAGCAGTTCTTC
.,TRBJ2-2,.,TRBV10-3,CAISRPGQGGSGELFF,TGTGCCATCAGTCGACCCGGGCAGGGTGGGTCCGGGGAGCTGTTTTTT
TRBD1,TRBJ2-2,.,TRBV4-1,CASSQVLGTDYTLGTGELFF,TGCGCCAGCAGCCAAGTCCTCGGGACAGATTATACCCTAGGCACCGGGGAGCTGTTTTTT
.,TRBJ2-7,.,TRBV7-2,CASSLAGRTPGGEQYF,TGTGCCAGCAGCTTAGCGGGGAGGACCCCTGGGGGTGAGCAGTACTTC
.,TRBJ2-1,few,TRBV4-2,CASSQDRWSHEQFF,TGTGCCAGCAGCCAAGATCGGTGGTCCCATGAGCAGTTCTTC
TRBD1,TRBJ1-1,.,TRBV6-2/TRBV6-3,CASSADRGRMNTEAFF,TGTGCCAGCAGTGCGGACAGGGGACGAATGAACACTGAAGCTTTCTTT
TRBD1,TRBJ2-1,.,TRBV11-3,CASSLGAYRGSYNEQFF,TGTGCCAGCAGCTTAGGGGCCTACAGGGGCTCCTACAATGAGCAGTTCTTC
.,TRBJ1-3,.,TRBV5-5,CASSSGHLLSGNTIYF,TGTGCCAGCAGCTCCGGACACTTACTCTCTGGAAACACCATATATTTT
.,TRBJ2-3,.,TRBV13,CASSLASSTDTQYF,TGTGCCAGCAGCTTAGCGTCTAGCACAGATACGCAGTATTTT
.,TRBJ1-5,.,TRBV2,CASNKGLGGNQPQHF,TGTGCCAGCAATAAGGGGCTAGGAGGCAATCAGCCCCAGCATTTT
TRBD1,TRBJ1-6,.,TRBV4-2,CASSLTGGQNSPLHF,TGTGCCAGCAGCCTAACAGGGGGGCAGAATTCACCCCTCCACTTT
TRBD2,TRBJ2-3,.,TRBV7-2,CASSLALAGKDTQYF,TGTGCCAGCAGCTTAGCCCTAGCGGGGAAAGATACGCAGTATTTT
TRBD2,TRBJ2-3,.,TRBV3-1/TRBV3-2,CASSPRGDTQYF,TGTGCCAGCAGCCCGCGGGGGGATACGCAGTATTTT
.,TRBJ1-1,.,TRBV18,CASSLSAGHAAFF,TGTGCCAGCTCACTATCTGCGGGCCACGCCGCTTTCTTT
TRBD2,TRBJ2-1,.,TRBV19,CASSSGLAGEDYNEQFF,TGTGCCAGTAGTTCGGGACTAGCGGGGGAAGACTACAATGAGCAGTTCTTC
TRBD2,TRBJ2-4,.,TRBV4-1,CASRGGGANIQYF,TGCGCCAGCAGAGGCGGGGGGGCGAACATTCAGTACTTC
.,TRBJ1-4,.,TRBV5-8,CASSQYGSNEKLFF,TGTGCCAGCAGCCAGTATGGCTCTAATGAAAAACTGTTTTTT
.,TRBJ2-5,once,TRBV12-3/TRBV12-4,CASSLTSRETQYF,TGTGCCAGCAGTTTAACTAGCAGAGAGACCCAGTACTTC
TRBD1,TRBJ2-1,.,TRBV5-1,CASSLVGDRVGQFF,TGCGCCAGCAGCTTGGTGGGGGACAGGGTAGGGCAGTTCTTC
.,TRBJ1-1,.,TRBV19,CASSNPPVLVTMNTEAFF,TGTGCCAGTAGTAACCCTCCAGTACTCGTGACAATGAACACTGAAGCTTTCTTT
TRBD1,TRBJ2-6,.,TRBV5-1,CASSPGQGAGANVLTF,TGCGCCAGCAGCCCGGGACAGGGGGCTGGGGCCAACGTCCTGACTTTC
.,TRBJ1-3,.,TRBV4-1,CASSQDATSGNTIYF,TGCGCCAGCAGCCAAGACGCCACTTCTGGAAACACCATATATTTT
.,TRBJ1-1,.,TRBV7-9,CASSLQGNTEAFF,TGTGCCAGCAGCTTGCAGGGGAACACTGAAGCTTTCTTT